The source of this TCR beta chain is a study of T-cell memory formation after mild COVID-19. This clonotype was counted ten times or more. Its antigen is currently unknown. CDR1 and CDR2 (germline): SGHTA, FQGNSA. Trimming shortened V by 5 bases and J by 7 bases, and 14 bases separated the two germline ends. This CDR3 comprises 13 residues. General study results and limits: Researchers found some responding clones in pre-infection memory, a sign that cross-reactive memory joined.

One entry per CDR3 protein results from TCRdb running MiXCR on the 5' RACE reads. The repertoire consists of 150,000 to 200,000 distinct CDR3 sequences, with roughly 12% occurring once and the leading ten covering roughly 3.8%. The sample consisted of PBMCs or a T cell subset sorted from them (not recorded which). The TCR was taken from a man between 18 and 35 years old who had mild COVID-19 (a few samples of this study predate the infection). Cell type and time point are not known. The rearrangement uses TRBV7-2 and TRBJ1-2; D gene unclear. The CDR3 coding sequence is TGTGCCAGCAGCCTGTTCGTGGGAGGTGGCTACACCTTC. Its translation is CASSLFVGGGYTF.